This TCR beta chain appears in the sequencing data of a study of T cell repertoires in cytomegalovirus infection. Study-wide background: Based on public TCR beta signatures, there were indications of CMV infection and of a matching HLA type. Points from the study as a whole: What dominated the ex vivo response were HLA-C-restricted CMV-specific TCR beta clonotypes. Using cumulative public TCR beta family frequency, the authors identified those who carried CMV together with the relevant HLA.

TCRdb re-called the reads with MiXCR, one entry per CDR3 protein. The sample consists of some 180,000 distinct CDR3 sequences, about a tenth of them appearing once. This clonotype occurred a few times. Antigen unknown. Germline lookup yields CDR1 KGHSH and CDR2 LQKENI. This CDR3 comprises 11 residues. The ends were cut back, 6 bases at V and 6 bases at J, with 5 bases in the middle. This sequence originates from a human donor in good health (CMV status not recorded). Some clones in this sample may be carry-over from other donors' samples. The V gene is TRBV18, the J gene TRBJ2-2, with D unresolved. What was sequenced was PBMCs. The DNA of the CDR3 is TGTGCCAGCTCCTGGGCCGGGGAGCTGTTTTTT. It codes for CASSWAGELFF.